This TCR beta chain comes out of a study of vaccination effects on CD4 cells after COVID-19. Across the whole study: Each culture well received roughly 1.8 million PBMC. These cells were then cultured in IMDM with approximately 9.8 IU/ml IL-2 and roughly 10 ug/ml peptides.

Comments on this clone: Its target is unknown.

Culturing for more than eight days preceded CD4+ T cell isolation. In the cultures, half the medium was exchanged for IL-2 medium on days 3 and 7. The CDR3 sequence is 18 residues long. The junction had 10 bases not matched to a gene; V was cut back by 5 bases and J by 0 bases. Germline values: CDR1 MNHNY, CDR2 SVGAGI (reference sequence). Some clones are missing from TCRdb's copy, which holds only in-frame ones; the method was immunoSEQ multiplex PCR. The sample lists more than 60,000 clones; approximately 72% were seen once. This clonotype originated in a human donor who had a prior SARS-CoV-2 infection. The genes are TRBV6-6 and TRBJ1-5; TRBD1 aligns across 10 bases. Here the sequenced sample was CD4+ T cells from PBMCs cultured without peptide, taken before COVID-19 vaccination. The CDR3 sequence is CASSRDRGPSYSNQPQHF. The CDR3 DNA reads TGTGCCAGCAGTCGGGACAGGGGACCCTCATATAGCAATCAGCCCCAGCATTTT.